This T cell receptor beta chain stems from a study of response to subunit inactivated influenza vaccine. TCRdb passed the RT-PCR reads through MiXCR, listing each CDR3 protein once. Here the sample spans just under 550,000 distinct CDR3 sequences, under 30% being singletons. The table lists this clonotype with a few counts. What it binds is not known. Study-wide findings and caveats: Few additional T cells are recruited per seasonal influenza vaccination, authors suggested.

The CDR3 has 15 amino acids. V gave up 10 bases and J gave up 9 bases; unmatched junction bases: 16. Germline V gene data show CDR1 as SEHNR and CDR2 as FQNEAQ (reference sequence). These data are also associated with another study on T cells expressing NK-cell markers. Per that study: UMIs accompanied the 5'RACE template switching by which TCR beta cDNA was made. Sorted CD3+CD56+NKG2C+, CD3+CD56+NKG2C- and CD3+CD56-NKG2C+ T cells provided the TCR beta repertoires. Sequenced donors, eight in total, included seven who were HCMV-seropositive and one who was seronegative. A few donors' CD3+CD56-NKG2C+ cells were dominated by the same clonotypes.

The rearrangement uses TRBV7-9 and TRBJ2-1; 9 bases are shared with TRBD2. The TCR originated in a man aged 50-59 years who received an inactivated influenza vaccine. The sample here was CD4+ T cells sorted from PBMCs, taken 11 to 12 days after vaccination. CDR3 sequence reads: CATKKKSGGPGEQFF. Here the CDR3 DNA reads TGTGCCACTAAAAAAAAGAGCGGGGGGCCGGGTGAGCAGTTCTTC.